These 14 T cell receptor beta chains were sequenced from one sample in a study of shared clonotypes between healthy human individuals. Naive CD8 cells lacked CD45RO, underwent positive selection for CCR7 and left out terminally differentiated effector memory CD45RA+ cells. Data came from immunoSEQ multiplex PCR; TCRdb stores just in-frame clones and leaves some out. The sample lists about 2.1 million clones, more than 85% occurring once. Sequences were obtained from naive CD8+ T cells from PBMCs. These TCRs come from a young man in good health. Some clones in this sample may be carry-over from other donors' samples.

In its sample, this clone was seen once. The chain uses TRBV7-9 and TRBJ2-2; tentative D call: TRBD1 (5 bases). CDR3 size: 16 residues. Germline CDR1 SEHNR, CDR2 FQNEAQ (reference sequence). The V end was cut by 2 bases, the J end by 3 bases, with 13 bases between. The DNA for the CDR3 is TGTGCCAGCAGCTTACCCCAGGCAGGGCACACCGGGGAGCTGTTTTTT. Its translation: CASSLPQAGHTGELFF.

J is TRBJ1-1 and V is TRBV5-1, with D perhaps matching TRBD1 (5 bases). This CDR3 region has 15 residues. Germline CDR1 SGHRS, CDR2 YFSETQ. The V end was cut by 0 bases, the J end by 8 bases, with 17 bases between. CDR3 nucleotide sequence: TGCGCCAGCAGCTTGGCCTCCCGGGGCATCCTCGAAGCTTTCTTT. Translated: CASSLASRGILEAFF.

This rearrangement joins TRBV5-1 to TRBJ2-5; D is possibly TRBD1 (6 bases). Trimming took off 2 bases at V and 5 bases at J, with 10 bases between the two ends. The CDR3 is 13 amino acids. Germline V gives CDR1 SGHRS, CDR2 YFSETQ. Written as DNA, the CDR3 is TGCGCCAGCAGCTTCGAGAGGGGGGAGACCCAGTACTTC. As protein: CASSFERGETQYF.

The gene calls are TRBV10-2 and TRBJ2-1; D is undetermined. V lost 3 bases, J lost 8 bases, and 14 bases lay in between. Germline CDR1 reads WSHSY; CDR2 reads SAAADI. CDR3 size: 14 residues. The CDR3 DNA reads TGCGCCAGCAGTGATGCCCAGGTGGTGGATGAGCAGTTCTTC. Encoded protein: CASSDAQVVDEQFF.

This chain joins TRBV5-1 and TRBJ2-2; 11 bases line up with TRBD2. The CDR3 has 18 residues. The trim removed 4 bases at V and 3 bases at J, leaving 11 bases unmatched. The germline CDR1 and CDR2 sequences are SGHRS and YFSETQ. In nucleotides, the CDR3 is TGCGCCAGCAGCCTGGGGACTAGCGGTAGCAGCCACACCGGGGAGCTGTTTTTT. Amino acid sequence: CASSLGTSGSSHTGELFF.

The chain joins TRBV6-6 to TRBJ1-3; tentatively, D is TRBD1 (5 bases). Germline loops: CDR1 MNHNY, CDR2 SVGAGI (reference sequence). With 8 bases removed from V and 8 bases from J, the gap between germline ends came to 16 bases. CDR3 length: 13 amino acids. The CDR3 nucleotides are TGTGCCAGCTGGCTTGGGGGGTTGGACACCATATATTTT. Protein product: CASWLGGLDTIYF.

As concerns this clone: Distinct nucleotide sequences in the sample also encode this CDR3. The gene calls are TRBV19 and TRBJ2-1; no clear D. The germline CDR1 and CDR2 sequences are LNHDA and SQIVND (reference sequence). V was shortened by 6 bases and J by 3 bases, with 6 bases between the two germline ends. This CDR3 spans 12 amino acids. The chain's CDR3 is CASRAGYNEQFF. CDR3 sequence (DNA): TGTGCCAGTAGAGCAGGCTACAATGAGCAGTTCTTC.

The chain has TRBV19 and TRBJ2-1, with 7 positions matching TRBD2. V shed 6 bases, J shed 4 bases, and the junction held 15 bases outside the gene matches. There are 17 residues in the CDR3. Germline loops: CDR1 LNHDA, CDR2 SQIVND (reference sequence). The CDR3, as DNA: TGTGCCAGTAGCACGAAGCCAGCGGGACCTTTTTACAATGAGCAGTTCTTC. It encodes CASSTKPAGPFYNEQFF.

The chain employs TRBV7-9 and TRBJ2-7, with TRBD2 matching 9 bases. The CDR3 contains 16 residues. With 4 bases clipped from V and 3 bases from J, the junction kept 10 bases outside the gene matches. Germline CDR1 is SEHNR and CDR2 is FQNEAQ (reference sequence). The CDR3 sequence is CASSSTTGTSNYEQYF. Written as DNA, the CDR3 is TGTGCCAGCAGCTCCACAACCGGGACTAGCAACTACGAGCAGTACTTC.

Regarding this clone: Different DNA sequences within this sample yield the same CDR3. This chain links TRBV5-1 with TRBJ1-5, with D possibly being TRBD1 (6 bases). The CDR3 consists of 14 residues. Trimming shortened V by 0 bases and J by 4 bases, and 8 bases separated the two germline ends. Germline V gene data show CDR1 as SGHRS and CDR2 as YFSETQ. CDR3 nucleotide sequence: TGCGCCAGCAGCTTGGAAGGGGGAAATCAGCCCCAGCATTTT. Its protein product is CASSLEGGNQPQHF. Filled out from reference TRBV5-1 and TRBJ1-5, the complete variable domain reads KAGVTQTPRYLIKTRGQQVTLSCSPISGHRSVSWYQQTPGQGLQFLFEYFSETQRNKGNFPGRFSGRQFSNSRSEMNVSTLELGDSALYLCASSLEGGNQPQHFGDGTRLSIL.

The chain links TRBV6-5 to TRBJ2-1, with no clear D. V dropped 7 bases and J dropped 0 bases, with 10 bases sitting between them. The germline V gene has CDR1 MNHEY and CDR2 SVGAGI. The CDR3 sequence is 14 residues long. The CDR3 here is CASNPSSSYNEQFF. CDR3 in DNA: TGTGCCAGCAATCCAAGTTCCTCCTACAATGAGCAGTTCTTC.

V usage is TRBV7-7 and J usage is TRBJ2-5; the match to TRBD1 covers 7 bases. After removal of 5 bases from V and 1 base from J, the junction contained 10 bases not matched to a gene. The CDR3 loop spans 16 amino acids. CDR1 and CDR2 from the germline V gene are SSHAT and FNYEAQ (reference sequence). CDR3 loop: CASSLRQGSPQETQYF. The CDR3 DNA reads TGTGCCAGCAGCCTCAGACAGGGTTCCCCCCAAGAGACCCAGTACTTC.

This chain links TRBV19 with TRBJ2-7, with D maybe TRBD2 (5 bases). Germline V gives CDR1 LNHDA, CDR2 SQIVND (reference sequence). V was shortened by 0 bases and J by 3 bases, with 15 bases between the two germline ends. CDR3 length: 16 amino acids. The CDR3 DNA reads as TGTGCCAGTAGTATAGATCTAGAGGGAGCCTTCTACGAGCAGTACTTC. Protein product: CASSIDLEGAFYEQYF.

This chain uses TRBV14 with TRBJ2-7; 11 bases are shared with TRBD2. With V trimmed by 1 base and J by 5 bases, 10 bases remained unmatched. CDR1 is SGHDN, CDR2 FVKESK, per germline. This CDR3 is 17 amino acids long. The CDR3 loop is CASSQVLTSGSFDEQYF. DNA for the CDR3: TGTGCCAGCAGCCAAGTTCTTACTAGCGGGAGTTTCGACGAGCAGTACTTC.